This T cell receptor beta chain was sequenced for a study of CD8 T cells in Susac syndrome. Study results and limitations: The number of individuals included in the study's TCR sequencing and HLA analysis was acknowledged as relatively small.

There are 18 residues in the CDR3. Losses at the gene ends were 0 bases for V and 1 base for J; bases not matched to a gene: 10. The germline V gene encodes CDR1 LGHDT and CDR2 YNNKEL (reference sequence). Random hexamers were used to reverse transcribe roughly 0.45 to 1 ug of RNA. Multiplex immunoSEQ PCR targeted 54 Vbeta and 13 Jbeta TCR beta segments. MiXCR, run by TCRdb on the immunoSEQ multiplex PCR reads, gives a single entry per CDR3 protein. This sample yields some 100,000 distinct CDR3 sequences, of which 93% are seen a single time; 0.093% belongs to the top ten. With respect to this clonotype: Its target is not known.

TEMRA cells were enriched by FACS, and CD4+ and CD8+ T cells were negatively isolated. The receptor's source is a human donor with multiple sclerosis. The chain employs TRBV3-1 and TRBJ2-5, with TRBD2 matching 8 bases. The sequenced sample consisted of CD4+ T cells from PBMCs. CDR3 sequence: CASSQDRISGVFQETQYF. As DNA, the CDR3 is TGTGCCAGCAGCCAAGATCGGATTAGCGGGGTTTTCCAAGAGACCCAGTACTTC.